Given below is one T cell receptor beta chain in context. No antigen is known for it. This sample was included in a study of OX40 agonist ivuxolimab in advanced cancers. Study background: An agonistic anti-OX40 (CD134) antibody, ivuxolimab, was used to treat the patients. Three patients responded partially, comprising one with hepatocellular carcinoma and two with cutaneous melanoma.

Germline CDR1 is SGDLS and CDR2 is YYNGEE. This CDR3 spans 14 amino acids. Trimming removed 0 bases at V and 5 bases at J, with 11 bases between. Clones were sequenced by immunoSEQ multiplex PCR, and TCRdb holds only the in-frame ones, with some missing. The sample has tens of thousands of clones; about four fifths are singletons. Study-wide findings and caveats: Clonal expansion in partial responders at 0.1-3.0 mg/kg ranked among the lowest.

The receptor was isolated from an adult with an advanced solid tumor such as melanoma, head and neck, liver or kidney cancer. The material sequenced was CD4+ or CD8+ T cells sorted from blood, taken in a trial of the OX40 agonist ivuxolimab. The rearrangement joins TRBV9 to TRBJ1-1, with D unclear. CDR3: CASSVAHGGTEAFF. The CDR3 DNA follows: TGTGCCAGCAGCGTAGCTCACGGAGGGACTGAAGCTTTCTTT. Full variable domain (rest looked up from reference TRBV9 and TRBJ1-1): DSGVTQTPKHLITATGQRVTLRCSPRSGDLSVYWYQQSLDQGLQFLIQYYNGEERAKGNILERFSAQQFPDLHSELNLSSLELGDSALYFCASSVAHGGTEAFFGQGTRLTVV.